The 28 T cell receptor beta chains reported below all come from one sample, sequenced in a study of CD8+CD57+ T cells in acquired aplastic anemia. Genomic DNA served as template for TCR beta VDJ and CDR3 profiling. One entry per CDR3 protein, called by TCRdb with MiXCR from the reads. Of 100,000 to 150,000 distinct CDR3 sequences listed, less than 45% are singletons. Sequenced input: sorted CD4+, CD8+, or CD8+CD57+ T cells (not recorded which) from PBMCs. These receptors originate from a human donor in good health, serving as a control.

This clonotype was detected a few times. V and J are TRBV29-1 and TRBJ2-5, with 8 bases that match TRBD2. CDR3 size: 14 residues. V shed 6 bases and J 2 bases; nucleotides not matched to a gene: 8. CDR1 is SQVTM and CDR2 is ANQGSEA in the germline V gene. For the CDR3, the DNA is TGCAGCGTCGCAATAGCGGGGCCACAAGAGACCCAGTACTTC. Protein: CSVAIAGPQETQYF.

Ten or more counts support this clonotype. This rearrangement joins TRBV20-1 to TRBJ1-6; the D is unclear. CDR1 is DFQATT and CDR2 is SNEGSKA in the germline V gene (reference sequence). CDR3 length: 14 residues. Between the trimmed V and J ends, which lost 3 bases and 7 bases, there was a span of 13 bases. In DNA, the CDR3 is TGCAGTGCTAGGGCGGGCAGTCAAAATTCACCCCTCCACTTT. It specifies CSARAGSQNSPLHF.

This chain links TRBV30 with TRBJ1-3, with a tentative D call TRBD1 (5 bases). The CDR3 runs to 11 residues. The V end lost 0 bases, the J end lost 15 bases, and 12 bases lay between the germline ends. Germline-derived CDR1 and CDR2 are GTSNPN and SVGIG (reference sequence). CDR3 amino acids: CAWSVGQTEYF. In DNA form, the CDR3 reads TGTGCCTGGAGTGTAGGTCAGACAGAATATTTT.

This sequence joins TRBV29-1 and TRBJ2-7, with D tentatively TRBD1 or TRBD2 (6 bases each). Germline-derived CDR1 and CDR2 are SQVTM and ANQGSEA. The germline V and J ends were trimmed by 7 bases and 3 bases, with 16 bases remaining between them. The CDR3 runs to 13 residues. CDR3 residues: CSAAGHNGYEQYF. CDR3 nucleotides: TGCAGCGCCGCGGGACACAACGGCTACGAGCAGTACTTC.

CDR3: CASSPMSREQFF. The CDR3 DNA reads as TGTGCCAGCAGCCCCATGTCGAGGGAGCAGTTCTTC. The rearrangement links TRBV7-9 to TRBJ2-1; D ambiguous. The V gene's germline CDR1 is SEHNR and CDR2 FQNEAQ (reference sequence). V gave up 5 bases and J gave up 10 bases, with 12 bases separating them. The CDR3 consists of 12 residues. The full variable domain, with the rest looked up from reference TRBV7-9 and TRBJ2-1, is DTGVSQNPRHKITKRGQNVTFRCDPISEHNRLYWYRQTLGQGPEFLTYFQNEAQLEKSRLLSDRFSAERPKGSFSTLEIQRTEQGDSAMYLCASSPMSREQFFGPGTRLTVL.

This clonotype has more than one count but fewer than ten. A much larger clone sits a single nucleotide away, making a read error possible. In DNA, the CDR3 is TGTGCCAGCAGTGAAGATCGCACCTCCTACGGGCAGTACTTC. Its translation is CASSEDRTSYGQYF. The chain has TRBV6-1 and TRBJ2-7; D is uncertain. CDR3 length: 14 amino acids. The germline CDR1 and CDR2 sequences are MNHNS and SASEGT.

This clonotype came up many times. The V call is TRBV20-1, the J call TRBJ2-7, with 7 positions matching TRBD1. Per the germline V gene, CDR1 is DFQATT and CDR2 is SNEGSKA (reference sequence). V shed 2 bases and J 2 bases; nucleotides not matched to a gene: 0. The CDR3 length is 12 residues. The CDR3 DNA sequence: TGCAGTGCTAGACAGGGGGCCTACGAGCAGTACTTC. Its translation: CSARQGAYEQYF.

This chain links TRBV25-1 with TRBJ2-7; 7 bases are shared with TRBD2. This CDR3 has 16 amino acids. The ends lost 3 bases at V and 2 bases at J; junction bases unmatched: 10. Germline lookup yields CDR1 MGHDK and CDR2 SYGVNS. DNA of the CDR3: TGTGCCAGCAGTGATTCCCACCGGGGGGTCGCCTACGAGCAGTACTTC. Amino acid sequence: CASSDSHRGVAYEQYF.

This clonotype was picked up many times. The V gene is TRBV30, the J gene TRBJ2-7; TRBD1 or TRBD2 may be the D gene (6 bases each). V lost 2 bases, J lost 6 bases, and 14 bases lay in between. This CDR3 has 13 residues. Germline-derived CDR1 and CDR2 are GTSNPN and SVGIG (reference sequence). The CDR3: CAWSRGGYGEQYF. CDR3 coding DNA: TGTGCCTGGAGTCGAGGGGGGTATGGCGAGCAGTACTTC.

This chain connects TRBV25-1 to TRBJ2-3; D uncertain. Germline V gene sequence: CDR1 MGHDK, CDR2 SYGVNS. Trimming removed 6 bases from V and 0 bases from J, with 7 bases in between. The CDR3 covers 13 residues. The CDR3 protein is CASRADSTDTQYF. CDR3 in DNA: TGTGCCAGCAGGGCAGACAGCACAGATACGCAGTATTTT.

In its sample, this clonotype was seen many times. CDR3: CASSVGSSRNSPLHF. The CDR3 nucleotides are TGCGCCAGCAGTGTTGGATCCAGTCGAAATTCACCCCTCCACTTT. This sequence joins TRBV10-1 and TRBJ1-6; the D is unclear. Germline assignment: CDR1 WNHNN and CDR2 SYGVQD (reference sequence). This CDR3 has 15 amino acids. Trimming cost V 4 bases and J 7 bases, with 14 bases left between them.

In its sample, this clonotype was seen a few times. This may be a read error, as it is one base from a much larger clone. Because the CDR3 is missing its conserved closing phenylalanine or tryptophan, this is likely a read error. The chain uses TRBV5-1 and TRBJ2-3; no reliable D call. The CDR3 consists of 12 residues. Trimming cost V 0 bases and J 5 bases, with 4 bases left between them. In germline, CDR1 is SGHRS, CDR2 YFSETQ. This CDR3 reads CASSLAVDTQYS. In DNA form, the CDR3 reads TGCGCCAGCAGCTTGGCGGTAGATACGCAGTATTCT.

This clonotype was detected many times. This chain connects TRBV6-1 to TRBJ1-3; 9 bases map to TRBD1. Germline V gene lookup returns CDR1 MNHNS and CDR2 SASEGT. With V trimmed by 4 bases and J by 8 bases, 6 bases remained unmatched. The CDR3 consists of 14 residues. This CDR3 is CASSAMGQGYTIYF. CDR3 in DNA: TGTGCCAGCAGTGCCATGGGACAGGGTTACACCATATATTTT.

Many counts were recorded for this clonotype. The chain uses TRBV25-1 and TRBJ2-5; TRBD1 agrees at 8 bases. Germline loops: CDR1 MGHDK, CDR2 SYGVNS. V shed 4 bases, J shed 5 bases, and the junction held 12 bases outside the gene matches. The CDR3 extends over 16 amino acids. CDR3 coding DNA: TGTGCCAGCAGTGGCGACGGACAGGGATGGCAGGAGACCCAGTACTTC. Amino acid sequence: CASSGDGQGWQETQYF.

This clonotype showed up many times. This chain uses TRBV6-1 with TRBJ1-6; no firm D call. V lost 2 bases and J lost 10, with 9 bases in between. There are 13 residues in the CDR3. Germline V CDR1 and CDR2: MNHNS, SASEGT. The CDR3 region has the DNA TGTGCCAGCAGTGAAATTGCCCCCTCACCCCTCCACTTT. It encodes CASSEIAPSPLHF.

Many counts were recorded for this clonotype. The chain has TRBV19 and TRBJ1-4; 8 bases line up with TRBD1. With 7 bases clipped from V and 8 bases from J, the junction kept 12 bases outside the gene matches. CDR1 is LNHDA and CDR2 is SQIVND in the germline V gene (reference sequence). The CDR3 totals 15 residues. In DNA form, the CDR3 reads TGTGCCAGTAATCCGGGGGACAGGTGGCCCGAAAAACTGTTTTTT. Translating gives CASNPGDRWPEKLFF.

The chain carries TRBV11-2 and TRBJ2-1; TRBD2 matches 9 bases. V shed 5 bases, J shed 0 bases, and the junction held 2 bases outside the gene matches. The CDR3 runs 15 residues. CDR1 is SGHAT, CDR2 FQNNGV, per germline. The CDR3 spells CASSPSGTSYNEQFF. The DNA for the CDR3 is TGTGCCAGCAGCCCTAGCGGGACCTCCTACAATGAGCAGTTCTTC.

The rearrangement links TRBV11-2 to TRBJ1-2; D may be TRBD1 (5 bases). The length of the CDR3 is 14 residues. V shed 5 bases and J shed 1 base, with 11 bases lying between them. From germline, CDR1 is SGHAT and CDR2 FQNNGV. CDR3 nucleotide sequence: TGTGCCAGCAGCCGAATGGGACTTAACTATGGCTACACCTTC. Protein: CASSRMGLNYGYTF.

This clonotype was counted at least ten times. The rearrangement uses TRBV4-2 and TRBJ2-3, with a weak D call TRBD2 (7 bases). Trimming left V 4 bases short and J 0 bases short, with 20 bases between. CDR3 length: 18 residues. Per the germline V gene, CDR1 is LGHNA and CDR2 is YNFKEQ. The DNA for the CDR3 is TGTGCCAGCAGCCCTGGGGGGGCGGCGAAGGTCAGCACAGATACGCAGTATTTT. It specifies CASSPGGAAKVSTDTQYF.

The chain recombines TRBV11-2 with TRBJ1-2; D possibly corresponds to TRBD1 (6 bases). This CDR3 contains 15 residues. The V end was cut by 5 bases, the J end by 3 bases, with 16 bases between. Germline CDR1 reads SGHAT; CDR2 reads FQNNGV. The CDR3 reads CASSRTTGSDYGYTF. The CDR3 region has the DNA TGTGCCAGCAGCCGAACGACAGGATCGGACTATGGCTACACCTTC.

This sequence joins TRBV19 and TRBJ1-1; D remains unclear. The V end lost 4 bases, the J end lost 3 bases, and 9 bases lay between the germline ends. Germline CDR1 is LNHDA and CDR2 is SQIVND (reference sequence). The CDR3 is 13 residues long. This chain's CDR3 is CASSTGPHTEAFF. CDR3 bases: TGTGCCAGTAGTACAGGACCCCACACTGAAGCTTTCTTT.

V gene TRBV24-1 combines with J gene TRBJ2-2; weak D call: TRBD2 (6 bases). Trimming pared 9 bases from V and 12 bases from J, leaving 19 bases between. CDR3 size: 13 residues. The V gene's germline CDR1 is KGHDR and CDR2 SFDVKD. CDR3 sequence (DNA): TGTGCCACCCCAGGAGGGCCCGCACTGAAGCTGTTTTTT. Translated: CATPGGPALKLFF.

This clonotype occurred many times. This chain links TRBV11-2 with TRBJ2-2; 9 positions agree with TRBD1. V gave up 5 bases and J gave up 4 bases; unmatched junction bases: 8. The CDR3 runs 16 residues. Germline V CDR1 and CDR2: SGHAT, FQNNGV. The CDR3, as DNA: TGTGCCAGCAGCGTCCGGGGACAGGGTCTCACCGGGGAGCTGTTTTTT. Protein sequence: CASSVRGQGLTGELFF.

The table lists this clonotype with many counts. The rearrangement joins TRBV6-1 to TRBJ1-1, with D unclear. The germline V gene has CDR1 MNHNS and CDR2 SASEGT. Trimming removed 5 bases from V and 0 bases from J, with 13 bases in between. The CDR3 runs 15 residues. CDR3 loop: CASSPRALMNTEAFF. The CDR3 DNA reads TGTGCCAGCAGTCCCCGGGCACTTATGAACACTGAAGCTTTCTTT.

This clonotype was counted at least ten times. The chain joins TRBV10-2 to TRBJ2-2; no clear D gene. Looked up from germline, CDR1 is WSHSY and CDR2 is SAAADI. Deletions cut 6 bases from V and 4 bases from J, with 9 bases between. CDR3 size: 13 residues. The CDR3 DNA follows: TGCGCCAGCAGGAATTACCCCACCGGGGAGCTGTTTTTT. Its translation is CASRNYPTGELFF.

This chain uses TRBV2 with TRBJ2-1, with D possibly TRBD1 on 6 matching bases. With 9 bases removed from V and 7 bases from J, the gap between germline ends came to 25 bases. Germline V gene data show CDR1 as SNHLY and CDR2 as FYNNEI. This CDR3 region has 16 residues. CDR3 coding DNA: TGTGCCAGTAGATTACAGGGAAATGGGGGCCAAAATGAGCAGTTCTTC. Amino acid sequence: CASRLQGNGGQNEQFF. The variable domain in full, completed from reference TRBV2 and TRBJ2-1, reads EPEVTQTPSHQVTQMGQEVILRCVPISNHLYFYWYRQILGQKVEFLVSFYNNEISEKSEIFDDQFSVERPDGSNFTLKIRSTKLEDSAMYFCASRLQGNGGQNEQFFGPGTRLTVL.

The gene calls are TRBV12-5 and TRBJ2-3; TRBD2 matches 10 bases. The germline V gene has CDR1 LGHNT and CDR2 FRNRAP. CDR3 length: 14 residues. The ends lost 9 bases at V and 0 bases at J; junction bases unmatched: 3. CDR3: CARSSGGSTDTQYF. In DNA, the CDR3 is TGTGCTAGATCTAGCGGGGGTAGCACAGATACGCAGTATTTT.

As to this clonotype: This may be a read error, as it is one base from a much larger clone. This chain links TRBV20-1 with TRBJ1-5; no reliable D call. The CDR3 spans 12 residues. Germline CDR1 reads DFQATT; CDR2 reads SNEGSKA (reference sequence). Trimming stripped 3 bases from V and 4 bases from J, with 7 bases between. CDR3 nucleotides: TGCAGTGCTAGTACAGCTAATCAGCCCCAGCATTTT. It codes for CSASTANQPQHF.